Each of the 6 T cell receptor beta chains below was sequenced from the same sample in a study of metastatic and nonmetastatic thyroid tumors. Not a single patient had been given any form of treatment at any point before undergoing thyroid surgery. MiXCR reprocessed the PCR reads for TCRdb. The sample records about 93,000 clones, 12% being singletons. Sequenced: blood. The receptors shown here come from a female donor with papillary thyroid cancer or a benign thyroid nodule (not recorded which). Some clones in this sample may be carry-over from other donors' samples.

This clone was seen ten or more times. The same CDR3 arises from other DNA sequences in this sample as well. CDR3 region: CSARPARGFDQPQHF. The CDR3 DNA follows: TGCAGTGCTAGACCCGCCCGGGGTTTCGATCAGCCCCAGCATTTT. The V call is TRBV20-1, the J call TRBJ1-5, with D uncertain. The CDR3 has 15 amino acids. Germline V gene sequence: CDR1 DFQATT, CDR2 SNEGSKA (reference sequence). V lost 2 bases and J lost 5, with 16 bases in between.

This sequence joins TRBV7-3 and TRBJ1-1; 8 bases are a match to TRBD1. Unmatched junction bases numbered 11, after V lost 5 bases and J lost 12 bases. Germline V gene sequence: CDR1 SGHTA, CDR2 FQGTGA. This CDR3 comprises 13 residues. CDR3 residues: CASSVDPGQAPFF. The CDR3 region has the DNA TGTGCCAGCAGCGTTGACCCGGGACAGGCGCCTTTCTTT.

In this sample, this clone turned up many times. The CDR3 is CASSLKGYNQPQHF. In DNA form, the CDR3 reads TGTGCCAGCAGTTTAAAGGGGTACAATCAGCCCCAGCATTTT. The chain carries TRBV12-3 or TRBV12-4 and TRBJ1-5, with TRBD1 as a possible D gene (5 bases). V was trimmed by 2 bases and J by 3 bases, leaving 8 bases between them. The length of the CDR3 is 14 residues.

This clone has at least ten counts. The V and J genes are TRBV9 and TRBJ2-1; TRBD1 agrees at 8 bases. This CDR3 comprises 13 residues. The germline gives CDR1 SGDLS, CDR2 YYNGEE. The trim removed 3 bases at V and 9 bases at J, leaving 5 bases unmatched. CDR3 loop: CASSGVTGGEQFF. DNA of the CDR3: TGTGCCAGCAGCGGGGTCACAGGGGGTGAGCAGTTCTTC.

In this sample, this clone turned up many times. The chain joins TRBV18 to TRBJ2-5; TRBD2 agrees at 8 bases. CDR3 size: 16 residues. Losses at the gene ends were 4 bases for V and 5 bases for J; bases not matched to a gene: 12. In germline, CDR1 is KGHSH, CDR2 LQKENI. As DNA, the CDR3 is TGTGCCAGCTCACTACCCGGGACTAGTCCCTCGGAGACCCAGTACTTC. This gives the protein CASSLPGTSPSETQYF.

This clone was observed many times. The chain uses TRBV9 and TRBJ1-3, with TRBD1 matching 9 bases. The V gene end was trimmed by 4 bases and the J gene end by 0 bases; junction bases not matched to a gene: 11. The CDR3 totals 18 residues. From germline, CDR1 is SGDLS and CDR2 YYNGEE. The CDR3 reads CASSPTGGSYNSGNTIYF. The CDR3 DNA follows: TGTGCCAGCAGCCCCACAGGGGGCAGTTATAACTCTGGAAACACCATATATTTT.